A single T cell receptor (beta chain) is shown here with its context. The sample is drawn from a study of blood T cell repertoires in COVID-19. Libraries were prepared by immunoSEQ multiplex PCR; TCRdb keeps only in-frame clonotypes and omits some of them. The sample lists some 320,000 clones; 90% were seen once. The germline V gene encodes CDR1 MGHRA and CDR2 YSYEKL. The CDR3 extends over 14 amino acids. The V end was cut by 4 bases, the J end by 3 bases, with 9 bases between. The clonotype originates from a man in his 60s who had recovered from COVID-19. Sequences were obtained from PBMCs or T cells enriched from blood (not recorded which). V gene TRBV4-1 combines with J gene TRBJ2-2; D unresolved. CDR3 sequence: CASSPYQDTGELFF. The DNA of the CDR3 is TGCGCCAGCAGCCCCTACCAAGACACCGGGGAGCTGTTTTTT.